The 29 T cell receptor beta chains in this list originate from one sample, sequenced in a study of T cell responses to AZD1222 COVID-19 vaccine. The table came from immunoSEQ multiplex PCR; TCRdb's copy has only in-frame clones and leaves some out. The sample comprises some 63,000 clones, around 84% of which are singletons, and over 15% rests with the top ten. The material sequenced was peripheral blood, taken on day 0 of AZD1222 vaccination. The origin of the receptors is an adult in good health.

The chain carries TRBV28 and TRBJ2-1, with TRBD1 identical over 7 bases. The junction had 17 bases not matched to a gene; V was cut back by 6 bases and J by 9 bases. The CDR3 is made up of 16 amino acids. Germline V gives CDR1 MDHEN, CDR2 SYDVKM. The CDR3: CASRLTRDSPRGEQFF. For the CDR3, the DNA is TGTGCCAGCAGACTAACCCGGGACAGCCCTCGGGGTGAGCAGTTCTTC.

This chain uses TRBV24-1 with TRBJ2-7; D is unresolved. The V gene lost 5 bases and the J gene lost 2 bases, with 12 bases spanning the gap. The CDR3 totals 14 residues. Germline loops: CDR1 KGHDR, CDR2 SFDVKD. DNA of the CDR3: TGTGCCACCAGTGCCTGGGCCCGACCCTACGAGCAGTACTTC. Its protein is CATSAWARPYEQYF.

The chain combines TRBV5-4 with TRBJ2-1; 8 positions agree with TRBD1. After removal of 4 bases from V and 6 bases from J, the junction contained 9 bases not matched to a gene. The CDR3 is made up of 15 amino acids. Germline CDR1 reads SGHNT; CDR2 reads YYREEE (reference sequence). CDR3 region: CASSGTGLTGNEQFF. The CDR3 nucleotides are TGTGCCAGCAGCGGGACAGGTCTGACCGGCAATGAGCAGTTCTTC.

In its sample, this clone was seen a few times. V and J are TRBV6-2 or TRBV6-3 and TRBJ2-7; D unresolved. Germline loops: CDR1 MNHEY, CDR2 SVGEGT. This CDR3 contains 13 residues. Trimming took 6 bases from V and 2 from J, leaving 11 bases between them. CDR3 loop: CASSFPIPYEQYF. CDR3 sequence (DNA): TGTGCCAGCAGCTTTCCGATCCCCTACGAGCAGTACTTC.

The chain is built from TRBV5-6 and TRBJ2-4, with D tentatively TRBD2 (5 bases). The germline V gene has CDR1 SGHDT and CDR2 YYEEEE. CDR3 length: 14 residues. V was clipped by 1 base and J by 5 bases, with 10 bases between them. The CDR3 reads CASSLLGSENIQYF. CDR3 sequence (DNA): TGTGCCAGCAGCTTGTTAGGTAGCGAAAACATTCAGTACTTC.

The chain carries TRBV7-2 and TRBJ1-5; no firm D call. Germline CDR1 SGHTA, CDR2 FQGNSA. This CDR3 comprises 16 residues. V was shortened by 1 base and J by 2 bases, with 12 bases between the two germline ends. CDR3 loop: CASSLGQGLRNQPQHF. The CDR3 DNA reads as TGTGCCAGCAGCTTAGGCCAAGGCCTACGCAATCAGCCCCAGCATTTT.

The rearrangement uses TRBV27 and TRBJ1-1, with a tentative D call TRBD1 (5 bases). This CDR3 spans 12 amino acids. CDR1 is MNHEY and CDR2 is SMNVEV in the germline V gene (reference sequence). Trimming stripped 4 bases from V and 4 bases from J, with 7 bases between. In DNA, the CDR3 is TGTGCCAGCAGTTCCACAGGCACTGAAGCTTTCTTT. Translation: CASSSTGTEAFF.

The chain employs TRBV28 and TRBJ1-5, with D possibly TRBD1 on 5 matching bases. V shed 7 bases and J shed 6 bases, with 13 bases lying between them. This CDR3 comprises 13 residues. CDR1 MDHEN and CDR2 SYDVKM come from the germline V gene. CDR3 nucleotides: TGTGCCAGCACCTGGGGGGAGGCTCAGCCCCAGCATTTT. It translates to CASTWGEAQPQHF.

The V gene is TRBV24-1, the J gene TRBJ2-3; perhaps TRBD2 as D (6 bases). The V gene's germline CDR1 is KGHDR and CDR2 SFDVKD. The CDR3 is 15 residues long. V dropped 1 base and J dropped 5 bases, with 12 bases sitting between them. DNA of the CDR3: TGTGCCACCAGTGATTTATCGCGGGGAGGAGATACGCAGTATTTT. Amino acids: CATSDLSRGGDTQYF.

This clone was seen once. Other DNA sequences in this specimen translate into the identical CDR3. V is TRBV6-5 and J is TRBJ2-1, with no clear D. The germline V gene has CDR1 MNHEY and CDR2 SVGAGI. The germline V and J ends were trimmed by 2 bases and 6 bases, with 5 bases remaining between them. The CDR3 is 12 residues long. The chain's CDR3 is CASSYGPNEQFF. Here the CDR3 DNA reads TGTGCCAGCAGTTACGGTCCCAATGAGCAGTTCTTC.

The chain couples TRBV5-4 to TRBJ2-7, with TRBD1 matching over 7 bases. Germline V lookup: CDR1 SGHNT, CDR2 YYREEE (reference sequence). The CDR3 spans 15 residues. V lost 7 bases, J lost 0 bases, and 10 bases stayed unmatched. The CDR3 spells CASATGLSSSYEQYF. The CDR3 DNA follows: TGTGCCAGCGCGACAGGGCTATCGTCCTCCTACGAGCAGTACTTC.

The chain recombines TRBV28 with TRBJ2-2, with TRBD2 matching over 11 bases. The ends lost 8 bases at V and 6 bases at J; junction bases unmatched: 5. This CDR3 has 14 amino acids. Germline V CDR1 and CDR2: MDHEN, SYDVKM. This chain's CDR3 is CASHPGLAAGELFF. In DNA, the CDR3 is TGTGCCAGCCACCCGGGACTAGCGGCCGGGGAGCTGTTTTTT.

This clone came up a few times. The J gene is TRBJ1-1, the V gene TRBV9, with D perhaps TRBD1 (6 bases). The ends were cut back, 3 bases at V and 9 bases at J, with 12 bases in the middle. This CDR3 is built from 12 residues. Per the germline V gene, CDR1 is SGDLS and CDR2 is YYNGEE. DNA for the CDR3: TGTGCCAGCAGCGCCCAGGACAGTCAAGCTTTCTTT. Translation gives CASSAQDSQAFF.

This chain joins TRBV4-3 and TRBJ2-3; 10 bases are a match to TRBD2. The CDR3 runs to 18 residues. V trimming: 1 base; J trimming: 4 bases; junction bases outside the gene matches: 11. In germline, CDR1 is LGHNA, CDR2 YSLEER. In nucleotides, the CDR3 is TGCGCCAGCAGCCAAGGTTCTAGCGGGAGAGGCTCCCCAGATACGCAGTATTTT. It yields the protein CASSQGSSGRGSPDTQYF.

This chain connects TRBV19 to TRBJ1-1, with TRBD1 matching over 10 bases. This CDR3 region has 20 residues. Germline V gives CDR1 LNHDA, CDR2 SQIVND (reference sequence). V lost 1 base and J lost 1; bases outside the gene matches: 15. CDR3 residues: CASSIGSDRGRTEPNTEAFF. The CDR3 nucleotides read TGTGCCAGTAGTATAGGGTCAGACAGGGGGCGAACCGAACCGAACACTGAAGCTTTCTTT.

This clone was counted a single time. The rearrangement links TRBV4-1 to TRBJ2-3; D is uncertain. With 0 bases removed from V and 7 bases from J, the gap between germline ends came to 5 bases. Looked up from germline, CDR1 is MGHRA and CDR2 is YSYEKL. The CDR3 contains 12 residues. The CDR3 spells CASSQDLYTQYF. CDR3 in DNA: TGCGCCAGCAGCCAAGACCTCTATACGCAGTATTTT.

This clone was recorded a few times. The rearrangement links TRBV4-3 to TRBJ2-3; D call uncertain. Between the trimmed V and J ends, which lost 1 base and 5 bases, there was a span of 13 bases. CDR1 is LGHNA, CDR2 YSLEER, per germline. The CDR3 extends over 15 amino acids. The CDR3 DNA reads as TGCGCCAGCAGCCAAGGGGGAATAGCTGGAGATACGCAGTATTTT. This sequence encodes CASSQGGIAGDTQYF.

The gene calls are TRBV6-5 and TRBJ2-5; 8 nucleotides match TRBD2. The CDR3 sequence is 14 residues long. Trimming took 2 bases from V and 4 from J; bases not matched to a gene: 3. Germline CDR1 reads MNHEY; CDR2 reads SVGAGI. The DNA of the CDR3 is TGTGCCAGCAGTTACGCGGGGGGTCGAGAGACCCAGTACTTC. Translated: CASSYAGGRETQYF.

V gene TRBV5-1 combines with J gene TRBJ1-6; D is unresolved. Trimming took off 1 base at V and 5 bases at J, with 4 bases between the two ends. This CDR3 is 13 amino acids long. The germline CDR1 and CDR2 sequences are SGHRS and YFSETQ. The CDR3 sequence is CASSLTDNSPLHF. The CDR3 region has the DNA TGCGCCAGCAGCTTGACAGATAATTCACCCCTCCACTTT.

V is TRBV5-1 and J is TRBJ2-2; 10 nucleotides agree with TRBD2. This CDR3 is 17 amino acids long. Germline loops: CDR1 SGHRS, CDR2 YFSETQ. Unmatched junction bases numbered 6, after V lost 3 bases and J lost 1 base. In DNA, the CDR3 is TGCGCCAGCAGCTCTTCCGTAGCGGGAGGGAACACCGGGGAGCTGTTTTTT. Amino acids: CASSSSVAGGNTGELFF. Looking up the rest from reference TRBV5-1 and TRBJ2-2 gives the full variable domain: KAGVTQTPRYLIKTRGQQVTLSCSPISGHRSVSWYQQTPGQGLQFLFEYFSETQRNKGNFPGRFSGRQFSNSRSEMNVSTLELGDSALYLCASSSSVAGGNTGELFFGEGSRLTVL.

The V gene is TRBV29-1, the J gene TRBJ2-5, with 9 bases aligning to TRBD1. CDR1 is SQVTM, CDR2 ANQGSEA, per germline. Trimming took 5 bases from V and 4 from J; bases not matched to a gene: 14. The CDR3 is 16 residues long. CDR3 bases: TGCAGCGTTATGTACCCGGGACAGGGCTTGCGAGAGACCCAGTACTTC. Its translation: CSVMYPGQGLRETQYF.

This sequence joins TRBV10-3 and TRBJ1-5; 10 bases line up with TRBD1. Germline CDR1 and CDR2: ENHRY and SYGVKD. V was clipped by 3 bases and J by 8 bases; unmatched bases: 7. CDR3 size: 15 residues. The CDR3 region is CAISEDRGLLKPQHF. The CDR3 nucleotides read TGTGCCATCAGTGAAGACAGGGGGCTGCTGAAGCCCCAGCATTTT.

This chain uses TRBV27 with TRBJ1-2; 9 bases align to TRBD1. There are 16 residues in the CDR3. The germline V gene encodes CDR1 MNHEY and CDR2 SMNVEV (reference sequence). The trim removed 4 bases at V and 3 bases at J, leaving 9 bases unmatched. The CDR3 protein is CASSSRDRVSDYGYTF. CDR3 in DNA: TGTGCCAGCAGTTCCCGGGACAGGGTTTCCGACTATGGCTACACCTTC.

In nucleotides, the CDR3 is TGCGCCAGCAGCGCTACGACTTTTCGCACAGATACGCAGTATTTT. Protein product: CASSATTFRTDTQYF. V is TRBV5-1 and J is TRBJ2-3, with unresolved D. Per germline, CDR1 SGHRS and CDR2 YFSETQ. The CDR3 spans 15 residues. Trimming left V 4 bases short and J 1 base short, with 13 bases between. Looking up the rest from reference TRBV5-1 and TRBJ2-3 gives the full variable domain: KAGVTQTPRYLIKTRGQQVTLSCSPISGHRSVSWYQQTPGQGLQFLFEYFSETQRNKGNFPGRFSGRQFSNSRSEMNVSTLELGDSALYLCASSATTFRTDTQYFGPGTRLTVL.

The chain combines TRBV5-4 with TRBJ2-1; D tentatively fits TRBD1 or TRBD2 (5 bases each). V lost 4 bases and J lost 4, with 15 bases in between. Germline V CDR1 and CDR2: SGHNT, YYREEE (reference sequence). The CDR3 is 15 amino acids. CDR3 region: CASSGTSGPYNEQFF. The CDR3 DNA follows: TGTGCCAGCAGCGGAACGTCGGGACCATACAATGAGCAGTTCTTC.

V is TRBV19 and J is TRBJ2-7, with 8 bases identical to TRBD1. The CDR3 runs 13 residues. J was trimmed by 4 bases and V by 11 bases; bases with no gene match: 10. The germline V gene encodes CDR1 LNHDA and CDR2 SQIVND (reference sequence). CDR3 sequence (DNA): TGTGCCTCCAACTTTGGACAGGGTTACGAGCAGTACTTC. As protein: CASNFGQGYEQYF.

CDR3 DNA: TGTGCCAGTGGAAAAGTAAGCGCGGGGTTGGGTGAGCAGTTCTTC. Encoded protein: CASGKVSAGLGEQFF. The chain recombines TRBV19 with TRBJ2-1; perhaps TRBD2 as D (6 bases). Germline loops: CDR1 LNHDA, CDR2 SQIVND (reference sequence). The V and J ends lost 8 bases and 9 bases respectively, with 23 bases between them. The CDR3 totals 15 residues.

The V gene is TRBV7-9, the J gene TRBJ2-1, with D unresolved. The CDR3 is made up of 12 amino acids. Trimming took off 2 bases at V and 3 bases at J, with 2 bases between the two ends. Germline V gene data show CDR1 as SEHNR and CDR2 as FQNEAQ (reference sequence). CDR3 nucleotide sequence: TGTGCCAGCAGCTTAATCTACAATGAGCAGTTCTTC. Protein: CASSLIYNEQFF.

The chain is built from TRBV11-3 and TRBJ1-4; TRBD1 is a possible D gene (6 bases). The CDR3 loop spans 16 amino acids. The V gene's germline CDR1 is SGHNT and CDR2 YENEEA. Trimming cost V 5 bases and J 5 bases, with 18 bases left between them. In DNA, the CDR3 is TGTGCCAGCAGCCTCAACCGGGGGCTGGGGAATGAAAAACTGTTTTTT. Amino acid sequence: CASSLNRGLGNEKLFF.